The rows below give T cell receptor beta chains drawn from one sample of a study of blood T cell repertoires in COVID-19. TCRdb's table, derived via immunoSEQ multiplex PCR, lists solely in-frame clones and lacks some. The table records some 200,000 clones, roughly four fifths of them present only once. Sequencing was carried out using peripheral blood. These receptor sequences come from a woman in her seventies with COVID-19, enrolled during active disease. The CDR3 runs from the conserved cysteine through the conserved F or W. The D gene is left open where the match is weak. Clone size appears in some rows only: once, few, many, or a class for an expanded clone.

j_call v_call d_call clone_size cdr3_nt cdr3_aa
TRBJ1-1 TRBV6-5 TRBD1 few TGTGCCAGCACCGTACAACAGGGGGCCGCTTTCTTT CASTVQQGAAFF
TRBJ2-7 TRBV29-1 TRBD1 NA TGCAGCGTTGGACAGGGGAAAGAGCAGTACTTC CSVGQGKEQYF
TRBJ1-3 TRBV6-5 TRBD1 NA TGTGCCAGCAGTTATCCAGGGGGGCGAAATGGAAACACCATATATTTT CASSYPGGRNGNTIYF
TRBJ1-4 TRBV6-5 NA NA TGTGCCAGCAGCTTTCCAGGGGTAACTAATGAAAAACTGTTTTTT CASSFPGVTNEKLFF
TRBJ2-1 TRBV20-1 TRBD2 NA TGCAGTGCTAGTGTTGAGAGAGCGGGATGGAACAATGAGCAGTTCTTC CSASVERAGWNNEQFF
TRBJ2-7 TRBV4-1 TRBD1 NA TGCGCCAGCAGCCAAGATAAGGGACAGGGGTTCCTCTACGAGCAGTACTTC CASSQDKGQGFLYEQYF
TRBJ2-1 TRBV29-1 NA NA TGCAGCGTTGATTGGGCATACAATGAGCAGTTCTTC CSVDWAYNEQFF
TRBJ1-1 TRBV7-8 NA NA TGTGCCAGCAGCTTCCGGGGTAGGGCTGAAGCTTTCTTT CASSFRGRAEAFF
TRBJ2-7 TRBV2 TRBD2 NA TGTGCCAGCAGTGATTTTCCCTTGGTACTAGCGGGAATCTACGAGCAGTACTTC CASSDFPLVLAGIYEQYF
TRBJ2-5 TRBV4-2 TRBD2 NA TGTGCCAGCAGCCAAGCCGGGGGGAAGACCCAGTACTTC CASSQAGGKTQYF
TRBJ1-6 TRBV28 TRBD1 many TGTGCCAGCAGTAGGACAGGGAGTCGGAATTCACCCCTCCACTTT CASSRTGSRNSPLHF
TRBJ2-5 TRBV4-1 NA NA TGCGCCAGCAGCCAAGTCAGGGGTCAGGGGATGACCCAGTACTTC CASSQVRGQGMTQYF
TRBJ2-1 TRBV18 TRBD1 NA TGTGCCAGCTCACCCGGACAGGGCTCCTACAATGAGCAGTTCTTC CASSPGQGSYNEQFF
TRBJ2-5 TRBV3-1/TRBV3-2 TRBD2 once TGTGCCAGCAGCCAAGATAGCGGGGTTCAAGAGACCCAGTACTTC CASSQDSGVQETQYF
TRBJ2-3 TRBV28 TRBD1 few TGTGCCAGCAGTACTCGGACAGGCAAGACAGATACGCAGTATTTT CASSTRTGKTDTQYF
TRBJ1-2 TRBV6-6 TRBD1 NA TGTGCCAGCAGTTACGCTACGACAGGGGCCTATGGCTACACCTTC CASSYATTGAYGYTF
TRBJ2-7 TRBV28 TRBD2 NA TGTGCCAGCAGTGTCAGGCCCGGGGGGTACGAGCAGTACTTC CASSVRPGGYEQYF
TRBJ1-1 TRBV27 NA NA TGTGCCAGCAGTTTATTGGCACAGAGTGAAGCTTTCTTT CASSLLAQSEAFF
TRBJ1-2 TRBV18 TRBD1 NA TGTGCCAGCTCACCATATGGACAGGCAAACTATGGCTACACCTTC CASSPYGQANYGYTF
TRBJ2-2 TRBV7-3 NA NA TGTGCCAGTCGGGAGCCAAACACCGGGGAGCTGTTTTTT CASREPNTGELFF
TRBJ1-2 TRBV6-2/TRBV6-3 NA NA TGTGCCAGCAGTACTCAGGGTACCTATGGCTACACCTTC CASSTQGTYGYTF
TRBJ2-2 TRBV11-3 NA NA TGTGCCAGCAGCTTAAGTTCTAGCAGGGGCCGGACGAACACCGGGGAGCTGTTTTTT CASSLSSSRGRTNTGELFF
TRBJ2-7 TRBV19 TRBD1 NA TGTGCCAGTAGGGGAGTGGGACAGGGACCCTACGAGCAGTACTTC CASRGVGQGPYEQYF
TRBJ2-5 TRBV5-1 NA NA TGCGCCAGCAGCTTGATGGACTCGTCTGAGACCCAGTACTTC CASSLMDSSETQYF
TRBJ2-3 TRBV25-1 TRBD2 NA TGTGCCAGCAGTGATGATATGACTAGCGGGAGAGGGGATACGCAGTATTTT CASSDDMTSGRGDTQYF
TRBJ1-5 TRBV28 TRBD1 NA TGTGCCAGCCTCTTGGGGGAAGGGGGCGTTGAGCCCCAGCATTTT CASLLGEGGVEPQHF
TRBJ2-7 TRBV30 NA NA TGTGCCTGGAGGAGGAGGGGGGGGACCAACGAGCAGTACTTC CAWRRRGGTNEQYF
TRBJ2-3 TRBV24-1 TRBD2 NA TGTGCCACCAGTCCTTCAGCGGGAACAGATACGCAGTATTTT CATSPSAGTDTQYF
TRBJ1-6 TRBV5-1 TRBD1 NA TGCGCCAGCAGCTTGGCGGGACAGGGCAGGTCACCCCTCCACTTT CASSLAGQGRSPLHF
TRBJ2-5 TRBV30 NA NA TGTGCCTGGGGGTCCAGGGGAGCCTCGGGCGAGACCCAGTACTTC CAWGSRGASGETQYF
TRBJ1-6 TRBV28 NA NA TGTGCCAGCAGTTTAATCCTTAATTCACCCCTCCACTTT CASSLILNSPLHF
TRBJ2-7 TRBV6-5 NA NA TGTGCCAGCAGTTCCAGTCGTTCCGCCTACGAGCAGTACTTC CASSSSRSAYEQYF
TRBJ1-5 TRBV7-2 TRBD1 NA TGTGCCAGCAGCTCAAGACAGGGAAATCAGCCCCAGCATTTT CASSSRQGNQPQHF
TRBJ2-5 TRBV30 NA NA TGTGCCTTATACACAGAGTATCAAGAGACCCAGTACTTC CALYTEYQETQYF
TRBJ2-1 TRBV3-1/TRBV3-2 NA NA TGTGCCAGCAGCCAAGACCGGGGGAGACCCCGGGTCAATGAGCAGTTCTTC CASSQDRGRPRVNEQFF
TRBJ1-2 TRBV10-2 NA NA TGCGCCACCCGTGACTATGGCTACACCTTC CATRDYGYTF
TRBJ2-1 TRBV3-1/TRBV3-2 NA few TGTGCCAGCAGCCAAGGGGGCAGTGGCAATGAGCAGTTCTTC CASSQGGSGNEQFF
TRBJ2-1 TRBV7-6 TRBD2 NA TGTGCCAGCAGCGTCTCCGGGACTAGCGGGAGGGGGAATGAGCAGTTCTTC CASSVSGTSGRGNEQFF
TRBJ1-4 TRBV19 NA NA TGTGCCAGTAGCACGGTACAGTATAATGAAAAACTGTTTTTT CASSTVQYNEKLFF
TRBJ2-7 TRBV5-4 TRBD2 few TGTGCCAGCAGGAGGGGGGCTAGCGGGACGCAAGTACACGAGCAGTACTTC CASRRGASGTQVHEQYF
TRBJ2-5 TRBV12-3/TRBV12-4 NA NA TGTGCCAGCAGCTTACTAGGTCGGGAGACCCAGTACTTC CASSLLGRETQYF
TRBJ1-1 TRBV11-2 NA NA TGTGCCAGCAGCTACCGGTACACTGAAGCTTTCTTT CASSYRYTEAFF
TRBJ2-3 TRBV7-2 TRBD2 NA TGTGCCAGCAGCTCCTCCGGGACTAGCTCTTTTACGCAGTATTTT CASSSSGTSSFTQYF
TRBJ1-1 TRBV2 NA few TGTGCCAGCAGTGTGTACAGTTCTGAAGCTTTCTTT CASSVYSSEAFF
TRBJ2-7 TRBV28 NA NA TGTGCCAGCAGTTTACTAGGCGGTAACTCCTACGAGCAGTACTTC CASSLLGGNSYEQYF
TRBJ2-1 TRBV11-3 NA NA TGTGCCAGCAGCTTAAGGAGGAATGAGCAGTTCTTC CASSLRRNEQFF
TRBJ2-2 TRBV25-1 TRBD1 few TGTGCCAGCAGTCGTGCTGGGACAGGGGTAACCGGGGAGCTGTTTTTT CASSRAGTGVTGELFF
TRBJ2-7 TRBV19 NA NA TGTGCCAGTAGTCTCTACTCAGGGCAGGGCGACGAGCAGTACTTC CASSLYSGQGDEQYF
TRBJ1-2 TRBV6-5 NA NA TGTGCCAGCAGTTACGGACCGGGGGGGCAAGGCTATGGCTACACCTTC CASSYGPGGQGYGYTF
TRBJ2-2 TRBV5-4 NA NA TGTGCCAGCAGCTTGACAGGGAAGACCGGGGAGCTGTTTTTT CASSLTGKTGELFF
TRBJ2-5 TRBV7-2 NA NA TGTGCCAGCAGCTTGGTCAGGGAAGAGACCCAGTACTTC CASSLVREETQYF